The text below deals with one TCR beta chain. Sequencing targeted expressed TCRB transcripts, as all isolated RNA had been reverse transcribed. Sequencing used immunoSEQ multiplex PCR; TCRdb keeps in-frame clones, though not all of them. This sample has under 400,000 clones, with about 12% found just once. The sample belongs to a study of beta chain features in type 1 diabetes. CDR3 size: 13 residues. CDR1 and CDR2 (germline): SGHTA, FQGNSA. J lost 13 bases, V lost 5 bases, and 10 bases had no gene match. The chain couples TRBV7-2 to TRBJ2-1; TRBD1 agrees at 8 bases. Sequencing input: naive CD4+ T cells from blood. This receptor was obtained from a man in his late teens or twenties in good health. CDR3: CASSADGTGLQFF. The CDR3 region has the DNA TGTGCCAGCAGCGCCGATGGGACAGGTCTTCAGTTCTTC.